These T cell receptor beta chains were read from a single sample in a study of T cells in Graves' hyperthyroidism and ophthalmopathy. TCRdb re-analysed the multiplex PCR reads in MiXCR, keeping a single row per CDR3 protein. The data hold hundreds of thousands of distinct CDR3 sequences, with roughly 14% observed a single time. Sequencing used blood. These receptors came from a woman between 40 and 50 years old with Graves' ophthalmopathy. CDR3s include the opening cysteine and the closing phenylalanine or tryptophan. The D gene is left open where the match is weak. Size tells how often a clone was seen (once, few, many) or the class of an expanded clone, and some rows leave it out.

>.|TRBJ2-5|TRBV7-9|.
TGTGCCAGCAGCTTACGTTCACCCAGGGGAGAGACCCAGTACTTC
CASSLRSPRGETQYF
>many|TRBJ2-7|TRBV20-1|.
TGCAGTGCTAGCGGGAGCGGCGACGAGCAGTACTTC
CSASGSGDEQYF
>many|TRBJ2-7|TRBV6-1|.
TGTGCCAGCAGTGAAGGCTCTTTTCGGTACGAGCAGTACTTC
CASSEGSFRYEQYF
>many|TRBJ1-5|TRBV10-3|TRBD1
TGTGCCATCAGCCGAGGGACAGGGGGGAATCAGCCCCAGCATTTT
CAISRGTGGNQPQHF
>many|TRBJ1-5|TRBV28|.
TGTGCCAGCACCCCCGACGGTAGCAATCAGCCCCAGCATTTT
CASTPDGSNQPQHF
>many|TRBJ2-5|TRBV6-5|TRBD2
TGTGCCAGCAGTTACGGGACTAGCGCCGGAGAGACCCAGTACTTC
CASSYGTSAGETQYF
>.|TRBJ1-2|TRBV12-3/TRBV12-4|.
TGTGCCAGCAGTTTACGGGCAGGACAAGGCTACACCTTC
CASSLRAGQGYTF
>few|TRBJ2-7|TRBV11-2|.
TGTGCCAGCAGCGCTCAAGGAGGGACACCTTCCTACGAGCAGTACTTC
CASSAQGGTPSYEQYF
>many|TRBJ2-5|TRBV29-1|.
TGCAGCGTTGACGACAGTGAAGAGACCCAGTACTTC
CSVDDSEETQYF
>many|TRBJ2-2|TRBV24-1|.
TGTGCCACCAGTGATTTGACATGGGGCGGGGAGCTGTTTTTT
CATSDLTWGGELFF
>few|TRBJ1-1|TRBV2|.
TGTGCCAGCAGTGTGACGAGCGGAGACACTGAAGCTTTCTTT
CASSVTSGDTEAFF
>.|TRBJ2-5|TRBV12-3/TRBV12-4|TRBD2
TGTGCCAGCAGCCGAGACTGGGGAGGGCGAGAGACCCAGTACTTC
CASSRDWGGRETQYF
>few|TRBJ2-7|TRBV19|TRBD2
TGTGCCAGTAGTATGGGGCTAGCGGGAGGCGAGCAGTACTTC
CASSMGLAGGEQYF
>many|TRBJ1-6|TRBV12-3/TRBV12-4|TRBD1
TGTGCCAGCGTATCGACAGGGGGATCCTATAATTCACCCCTCCACTTT
CASVSTGGSYNSPLHF
>many|TRBJ2-2|TRBV29-1|.
TGCAGCGCCGGACGAAGCACCGGGGAGCTGTTTTTT
CSAGRSTGELFF
>many|TRBJ1-2|TRBV30|TRBD1
TGTGCCTGGAGAGGAGGTGGGACAGCGGATAACTATGGCTACACCTTC
CAWRGGGTADNYGYTF
>.|TRBJ2-5|TRBV15|TRBD2
TGTGCCACCAGCAAACCGGGACTAGCGGTCCTCAACCAAGAGACCCAGTACTTC
CATSKPGLAVLNQETQYF
>many|TRBJ2-7|TRBV30|.
TGTGCCTGGAGTGGAGGACTCGGTGCCTACGAGCAGTACTTC
CAWSGGLGAYEQYF
>.|TRBJ2-2|TRBV11-2|TRBD1
TGTGCCAGCAGCTTGGGACAGGGGGCTGGAACTACCGGGGAGCTGTTTTTT
CASSLGQGAGTTGELFF
>many|TRBJ2-3|TRBV6-2/TRBV6-3|.
TGTGCCATCAAAAGGGGAACGGCCACAGATACGCAGTATTTT
CAIKRGTATDTQYF
>many|TRBJ2-7|TRBV6-1|.
TGTGCCAGCAGTGTACAGGGCACCTACGAGCAGTACTTC
CASSVQGTYEQYF
>many|TRBJ2-2|TRBV2|.
TGTGCCAGCAGTGAGGGCCAATGGGACACCGGGGAGCTGTTTTTT
CASSEGQWDTGELFF
>few|TRBJ2-7|TRBV20-1|.
TGCAGTGCGAACCCCCCACAGGGAGCCTACGAGCAGTACTTC
CSANPPQGAYEQYF
>many|TRBJ2-7|TRBV7-2|.
TGTGCCAGCAGAGGGACAACGGGTGGTCTCCACGAGCAGTACTTC
CASRGTTGGLHEQYF
>few|TRBJ1-5|TRBV2|TRBD1
TGTGCCAACAGTACCGGGACAGATAGCAATCAGCCCCAGCATTTT
CANSTGTDSNQPQHF
>many|TRBJ1-1|TRBV11-2|.
TGTGCCAGCAGCTTGGCACAATTGAACACTGAAGCTTTCTTT
CASSLAQLNTEAFF
>few|TRBJ2-7|TRBV5-1|TRBD1
TGCGCCAGCAGCTTGGGGACAGGGGGTACAAGGTACTTC
CASSLGTGGTRYF
>many|TRBJ2-5|TRBV28|.
TGTGCCAGCAGTCCTCGACATTACCAAGAGACCCAGTACTTC
CASSPRHYQETQYF
>many|TRBJ2-7|TRBV20-1|.
TGCAGTGCTAGTACGGGGGTCTACGAGCAGTACTTC
CSASTGVYEQYF
>.|TRBJ2-7|TRBV20-1|TRBD2
TGCAGTGTTTCGCCAGCGGGAGCCTCCTACGAGCAGTACTTC
CSVSPAGASYEQYF
>.|TRBJ2-7|TRBV28|TRBD1
TGTGCCAGCAGCTCCCGGGACAGTAACGAGCAGTACTTC
CASSSRDSNEQYF
>few|TRBJ2-1|TRBV6-1|.
TGTGCCAGCAGTAGATCGAGGACGGGCTACAATGAGCAGTTCTTC
CASSRSRTGYNEQFF
>few|TRBJ2-6|TRBV30|.
TGTGCCTGGAGTGTACCTTCAGTGAGTTACTCTGGGGCCAACGTCCTGACTTTC
CAWSVPSVSYSGANVLTF
>.|TRBJ1-2|TRBV2|TRBD1
TGTGCCAGCAGAGCGAGGACAGGACGGGGCTACACCTTC
CASRARTGRGYTF
>.|TRBJ1-6|TRBV9|.
TGTGCCAGCAGCGGACGGACAGACAATTATAATCCACCCCTCCACTTT
CASSGRTDNYNPPLHF
>.|TRBJ2-7|TRBV12-3/TRBV12-4|TRBD1
TGTGCCAGCACCCGGACAGGGAACATCTACGAGCAGTACTTC
CASTRTGNIYEQYF
>few|TRBJ2-4|TRBV7-2|.
TGTGCCAGCAGCTTAGGACCAGGAGACAAGGCTCCGTACTTC
CASSLGPGDKAPYF
>many|TRBJ2-2|TRBV18|TRBD2
TGTGCCAGCTCATTTGGACTAGCGAGAACCGGGGAGCTGTTTTTT
CASSFGLARTGELFF
>many|TRBJ1-1|TRBV13|.
TGTGCCAGCAGCTTCGGGGGACCTGAAGCTTTCTTT
CASSFGGPEAFF
>.|TRBJ2-2|TRBV27|.
TGTGCCAGCAGTTTTGTCAGCGGGGAGCTGTTTTTT
CASSFVSGELFF
>many|TRBJ1-6|TRBV6-4|.
TGTGCCAGCAGTGACTGGGAGGGATCACCCCTCCACTTT
CASSDWEGSPLHF
>few|TRBJ1-5|TRBV6-1|.
TGTGCCAGCAGGACGGTCCGCAATCAGCCCCAGCATTTT
CASRTVRNQPQHF
>many|TRBJ2-7|TRBV27|TRBD2
TGTGCCAGCAGCCCCTTGGGTAGCGGGAGCTCCTACGAGCAGTACTTC
CASSPLGSGSSYEQYF
>many|TRBJ1-2|TRBV28|.
TGTGCCAGCAGACGCTCTACAGGGTTGGGGGCTGGCTACACCTTC
CASRRSTGLGAGYTF
>many|TRBJ1-1|TRBV10-3|TRBD1
TGTGCCATCAGGGCAACAGGGGACGCTGAAGCTTCCTTT
CAIRATGDAEASF
>many|TRBJ2-5|TRBV6-2/TRBV6-3|.
TGTGCCAGCACCGAAGAGACCCAGTACTTC
CASTEETQYF
>many|TRBJ1-5|TRBV19|.
TGTGCCAGTAGTACACGGGGGGCCGGCAATCAGCCCCAGCATTTT
CASSTRGAGNQPQHF
>.|TRBJ1-2|TRBV12-3/TRBV12-4|.
TGTGCCAGCAGCCCCGGGGCGGGCAACTATGGCTACACCTTC
CASSPGAGNYGYTF
>.|TRBJ1-1|TRBV2|TRBD1
TGTGCCAGCAGTGTCCCCTCTGGGACAGGGGCCCGGGACAACACTGAAGCTTTCTTT
CASSVPSGTGARDNTEAFF
>many|TRBJ1-5|TRBV28|TRBD1
TGTGCCAGCAGGCCGACAGGGAGGGATCAGCCCCAGCATTTT
CASRPTGRDQPQHF
>many|TRBJ2-7|TRBV12-3/TRBV12-4|.
TGTGCCAGCAGTTTAGTAGGAGGGGGGGACAACTCCTACGAGCAGTACTTC
CASSLVGGGDNSYEQYF
>.|TRBJ1-5|TRBV12-3/TRBV12-4|TRBD1
TGTGCCAGCAGCACCCGGTGGACAGGGGTGGCACAGCCCCAGCATTTT
CASSTRWTGVAQPQHF
>many|TRBJ2-7|TRBV6-5|TRBD2
TGTGCCAGCAGTTCTTCCAGCGGGACCGACCCGACCTACGAGCAGTACTTC
CASSSSSGTDPTYEQYF